These 16 T cell receptor beta chains share one sample of origin, sequenced in a study of T cell repertoires in cytomegalovirus infection. These receptors' targets are unknown. TCRdb passed the reads through MiXCR, listing each CDR3 protein once. The profile shows about 220,000 distinct CDR3 sequences, around 35% of them singletons. The sequences come from CD8+ T cells from cultured PBMCs, collected from culture after CMV antigen stimulation. The source of these receptors is a human donor in good health (CMV status not recorded). Some clones in this sample may be carry-over from other donors' samples.

The chain employs TRBV11-2 and TRBJ2-5, with a possible D match to TRBD1 (5 bases). Germline V gene sequence: CDR1 SGHAT, CDR2 FQNNGV. V lost 5 bases to trimming and J lost 5 bases, with 18 bases between them. The CDR3 contains 15 residues. The CDR3 region is CASSPLTGSEETQYF. DNA for the CDR3: TGTGCCAGCAGCCCACTAACAGGATCAGAGGAGACCCAGTACTTC.

This chain links TRBV7-2 with TRBJ2-3; D ambiguous. From germline, CDR1 is SGHTA and CDR2 FQGNSA. CDR3 length equals 12 residues. Trimming cost V 6 bases and J 5 bases, with 9 bases left between them. In DNA, the CDR3 is TGTGCCAGCAGACGTACGGGAGATACGCAGTATTTT. Translated: CASRRTGDTQYF.

The chain has TRBV27 and TRBJ1-5, with D possibly matching TRBD1 (5 bases). Germline CDR1 is MNHEY and CDR2 is SMNVEV (reference sequence). V was shortened by 0 bases and J by 7 bases, with 10 bases between the two germline ends. The CDR3 contains 14 residues. The DNA of the CDR3 is TGTGCCAGCAGTTTATCGGCGGGGGGGCAGCCCCAGCATTTT. Amino acids: CASSLSAGGQPQHF.

J is TRBJ2-1 and V is TRBV11-2; D is uncertain. The V end lost 2 bases, the J end lost 0 bases, and 5 bases lay between the germline ends. Germline loops: CDR1 SGHAT, CDR2 FQNNGV. The CDR3 consists of 14 residues. The CDR3 nucleotides are TGTGCCAGCAGCTTACTAGTCTCCTACAATGAGCAGTTCTTC. Protein sequence: CASSLLVSYNEQFF.

V is TRBV29-1 and J is TRBJ2-1, with TRBD1 matching 7 bases. The V gene end was trimmed by 4 bases and the J gene end by 2 bases; junction bases not matched to a gene: 2. The CDR3 consists of 13 residues. Germline CDR1 and CDR2: SQVTM and ANQGSEA. The CDR3 is CSVAGTAYNEQFF. Here the CDR3 DNA reads TGCAGCGTTGCCGGGACAGCCTACAATGAGCAGTTCTTC.

V is TRBV15 and J is TRBJ2-2; 9 bases line up with TRBD1. This CDR3 spans 14 amino acids. With V trimmed by 3 bases and J by 5 bases, 1 base remained unmatched. Per germline, CDR1 LNHNV and CDR2 YYDKDF (reference sequence). DNA for the CDR3: TGTGCCACCAGCAGGACAGGGGGTACCGGGGAGCTGTTTTTT. Amino acid sequence: CATSRTGGTGELFF.

The chain combines TRBV11-2 with TRBJ1-2; TRBD1 is a possible D gene (6 bases). V was pared by 6 bases and J by 2 bases, with 19 bases between. This CDR3 spans 16 amino acids. Germline V gene data show CDR1 as SGHAT and CDR2 as FQNNGV. CDR3 loop: CASRPERTDRNYGYTF. For the CDR3, the DNA is TGTGCCAGCAGGCCCGAGCGAACCGACAGGAACTATGGCTACACCTTC.

The chain combines TRBV20-1 with TRBJ2-1, with a possible D match to TRBD2 (6 bases). This CDR3 comprises 22 residues. Germline CDR1 is DFQATT and CDR2 is SNEGSKA (reference sequence). V lost 0 bases, J lost 3 bases, and 33 bases lay in between. The CDR3 here is CSARDYGTGEPSAGEGYNEQFF. The DNA for the CDR3 is TGCAGTGCTAGAGATTACGGGACGGGCGAGCCTAGCGCAGGAGAGGGCTACAATGAGCAGTTCTTC.

There are a few counts of this clonotype. The chain combines TRBV6-1 with TRBJ2-7; 7 nucleotides align to TRBD1. The germline V gene encodes CDR1 MNHNS and CDR2 SASEGT. J was trimmed by 2 bases and V by 5 bases; bases with no gene match: 3. This CDR3 spans 13 amino acids. The CDR3 DNA sequence: TGTGCCAGCAGTTGGGACAGCACCTACGAGCAGTACTTC. Translated, it gives CASSWDSTYEQYF.

V is TRBV28 and J is TRBJ1-5, with 9 bases aligning to TRBD1. CDR3 length equals 14 residues. With 8 bases clipped from V and 0 bases from J, the junction kept 2 bases outside the gene matches. From germline, CDR1 is MDHEN and CDR2 SYDVKM. The DNA for the CDR3 is TGTGCCAGCCAGGGACAGGGTAGCAATCAGCCCCAGCATTTT. Its protein product is CASQGQGSNQPQHF.

This clonotype was seen only a few times. The rearrangement links TRBV10-2 to TRBJ1-2; 7 nucleotides agree with TRBD1. V was pared by 4 bases and J by 8 bases, with 10 bases of the junction left unmatched. CDR1 is WSHSY, CDR2 SAAADI, per germline. This CDR3 is 14 amino acids long. CDR3 amino acids: CASSARPGQFGYTF. The DNA for the CDR3 is TGCGCCAGCAGTGCTAGACCGGGACAGTTCGGCTACACCTTC.

The chain joins TRBV3-1 to TRBJ1-5; perhaps TRBD1 as D (5 bases). The CDR3 covers 14 residues. CDR1 is LGHDT, CDR2 YNNKEL, per germline (reference sequence). V gave up 1 base and J gave up 4 bases, with 8 bases separating them. In nucleotides, the CDR3 is TGTGCCAGCAGCCAAGTCGGGGGGAATCAGCCCCAGCATTTT. This encodes CASSQVGGNQPQHF.

This clonotype has only one observation. This chain joins TRBV3-1 and TRBJ2-3; 7 bases agree with TRBD2. The CDR3 runs to 14 residues. The germline CDR1 and CDR2 sequences are LGHDT and YNNKEL (reference sequence). The V segment lost 5 bases and the J segment 6 bases; nucleotides outside the gene matches: 8. The CDR3 loop reads CASSWTSEPDTQYF. Here the CDR3 DNA reads TGTGCCAGCAGCTGGACTAGTGAACCGGATACGCAGTATTTT.

V gene TRBV4-1 combines with J gene TRBJ2-3, with D uncertain. Germline CDR1 reads MGHRA; CDR2 reads YSYEKL. The CDR3 covers 16 residues. V was clipped by 0 bases and J by 4 bases, with 14 bases between them. The CDR3 protein is CASSQEAVRAADTQYF. CDR3 nucleotides: TGCGCCAGCAGCCAAGAAGCCGTTCGGGCGGCAGATACGCAGTATTTT.

The sample holds a few counts of this clonotype. The genes are TRBV7-4 and TRBJ1-5; 8 bases map to TRBD1. Germline CDR1 SGHVT, CDR2 SQSDAQ. The CDR3 contains 15 residues. The ends lost 3 bases at V and 6 bases at J; junction bases unmatched: 7. The CDR3 nucleotides are TGTGCCAGCAGCTTTCAGGGGGCCTTAGGTCAGCCCCAGCATTTT. Amino acids: CASSFQGALGQPQHF.

On this clonotype: Sequence at one end of the junction differs from germline and may be a read error. This chain connects TRBV27 to TRBJ2-7; 11 bases agree with TRBD1. The CDR3 totals 16 residues. Germline V gene lookup returns CDR1 MNHEY and CDR2 SMNVEV (reference sequence). CDR3 DNA sequence: TGTGACAGCAGTTCGCCTACCGGGACAGGGGGTTACGAGCAGTACTTC. Translation gives CDSSSPTGTGGYEQYF.